Detailed here is one T cell receptor beta chain. Its specific antigen is unknown. No much larger clone exists at a distance of one base, and base qualities are not known. TCRbeta CDR3 regions were amplified from genomic DNA by means of the immunoSEQ Assay, a bias-controlled multiplex PCR. The authors' analysis ran thus. Within the assay, amplification of reference gene primers was used to estimate how many nucleated cells each sample contained. Sequence reads were collapsed and filtered to measure the absolute abundance of every unique TCRbeta CDR3 rearrangement. For each sample, productive Simpson clonality was calculated as the square root of Simpson's diversity index across productive rearrangements. TCRdb re-hosts the immuneACCESS table, in-frame sequences only. Its copies lack some clones; in the studies checked, an unresolved V gene accounts for under half of them, and the cause for the rest is not known. For V, J and clone size, that table is used; D and trimming come from the DNA. Counted in this sample were more than 150,000 clones; roughly 87% of them appeared once. 5.5% to 8.5% of the sample is held by the ten biggest clonotypes.

The data are from a study of blood T cell repertoires in COVID-19 (dated by TCRdb to 2018 to 2021). Some background on the complete study: Samples from collaborators originated in the United States, Italy and Spain and spanned both the acute and convalescent phases of COVID-19. The repertoires were made available in a free public database intended to serve as a resource for research on the immune response to SARS-CoV-2. Where HLA class I and class II types were available, the types were taken from metadata supplied by the sample provider, not from assay-based typing. Nearly every sample came with metadata listing a de-identified subject ID, COVID-19 status, age in years and sex. Samples were obtained from the ongoing ImmuneRACE study (first 160 participants) and from some 1,300 subjects provided by 6 global collaborators. Deeply sampled blood TCRbeta repertoires from subjects exposed to, actively infected with, or recovered from COVID-19 were included in the dataset. The material from the prospective study consisted of cDNA or gDNA derived from T cells, B-cell-depleted T cells, or PBMCs. Broad study findings and their caveats: How much clinical and demographic metadata was included differed by source and by participant, and the metadata was provided uncurated.

Participants in the prospective study were enrolled through a virtual design, were aged roughly 18 to 100 years, and lived in 20 to 30 United States geographic areas. In the prospective study, participants were assigned to cohorts based on the clinical history participants reported in a screening survey and a study questionnaire. ImmuneRACE Cohort 3 recovered participants were defined by two consecutive negative NP/OP PCR tests, healthcare professional clearance, or symptom resolution. In the prospective study, mobile phlebotomists collected whole blood, serum and a nasopharyngeal or oropharyngeal swab from each participant. Over a roughly two-month period, participants in the prospective study had the option of providing additional blood draws and questionnaires. Prospective study blood samples were shipped either frozen or at room temperature before DNA extraction. According to the germline V gene, CDR1 reads KGHSH and CDR2 reads LQKENI. The CDR3 measures 16 amino acids from cysteine to phenylalanine. Only CDR3 DNA is held: 48 bases, read in frame from base 1. V has 3 bases trimmed and J has 0 bases trimmed; junction bases matching no gene number 5.

Material for sequencing was PBMCs or T cells enriched from blood (not recorded which). The rearranged chain carries TRBV18 and TRBJ2-4, with 7 central nucleotides matching TRBD1. This receptor was taken from a woman aged 45-60 years who had recovered from COVID-19. The CDR3 sequence is CASSPPDRLAKNIQYF. The DNA reads as follows: TGTGCCAGCTCACCTCCGGACAGGTTAGCCAAAAACATTCAGTACTTC. The full variable domain, completed from the reference TRBV18 and TRBJ2-4 proteins outside the CDR3, reads NAGVMQNPRHLVRRRGQEARLRCSPMKGHSHVYWYRQLPEEGLKFMVYLQKENIIDESGMPKERFSAEFPKEGPSILRIQQVVRGDSAAYFCASSPPDRLAKNIQYFGAGTRLSVL.